This TCR beta chain was sequenced for a study of ipilimumab plus nivolumab after autologous stem cell transplantation. The wider study: Patients received a median of roughly five ipilimumab and roughly eight nivolumab doses. The myeloma cohort included high-risk transplant-naive patients and patients relapsing within 3 years of a first autologous transplant.

The CDR3 is made up of 13 amino acids. V lost 10 bases to trimming and J lost 4 bases, with 17 bases between them. The V gene's germline CDR1 is MNHNS and CDR2 SASEGT. Profiled with immunoSEQ multiplex PCR; TCRdb holds only in-frame clones, not every one. The table includes about 5,900 clones, 75% to 90% detected once. Findings of the study overall: Authors suggest TCR repertoire, Treg phenotype and gut microbiota support further study.

Patients got ipilimumab 1 mg/kg beginning 14 to 28 days post-transplant. About this clone itself: The target antigen is unknown.

The receptor comes from a female donor with multiple myeloma. The chain uses TRBV6-1 and TRBJ2-7; D is ambiguous. This specimen consisted of PBMCs, obtained in a trial of ipilimumab plus nivolumab as post-transplant consolidation. The CDR3 loop is CATTKGPLYEQYF. CDR3 DNA: TGTGCCACCACTAAGGGCCCATTATACGAGCAGTACTTC.